The entry that follows covers one T cell receptor (beta chain) sequence. Antigen unknown. The data are from a study of cytomegalovirus exposure and HLA in healthy donors. The study's findings and limits: About 87% or about 30% of the time was how often most TCR beta V segments were productive, according to an earlier analysis. Roughly even sequencing depth across donors was the assumption behind the presence/absence analyses.

Primers for the PCR totalled 60 Vbeta and 13 Jbeta. Study processing details: A later analysis tallied 65 million to 85 million unique TCR beta chains, roughly 11 million of them shared. Assay: immunoSEQ multiplex PCR; the TCRdb copy retains only in-frame clones and omits some. The D gene and trimming were derived from the DNA, and the V and J assignments and clone size from that table. The table records over 150,000 clones, 78% of them present only once. CDR3 length equals 15 residues. The V gene's germline CDR1 is SGHRS and CDR2 YFSETQ. V gave up 5 bases and J gave up 2 bases; unmatched junction bases: 7.

Sequenced input: PBMCs. V gene TRBV5-1 combines with J gene TRBJ2-7, with 10 bases matching TRBD1. The TCR sequence derives from a woman between 50 and 59 years old in good health and CMV-seropositive. CDR3 sequence (DNA): TGCGCCAGCAGGGCATCCGGACAGGGGGCCTACGAGCAGTACTTC. Translating gives CASRASGQGAYEQYF.